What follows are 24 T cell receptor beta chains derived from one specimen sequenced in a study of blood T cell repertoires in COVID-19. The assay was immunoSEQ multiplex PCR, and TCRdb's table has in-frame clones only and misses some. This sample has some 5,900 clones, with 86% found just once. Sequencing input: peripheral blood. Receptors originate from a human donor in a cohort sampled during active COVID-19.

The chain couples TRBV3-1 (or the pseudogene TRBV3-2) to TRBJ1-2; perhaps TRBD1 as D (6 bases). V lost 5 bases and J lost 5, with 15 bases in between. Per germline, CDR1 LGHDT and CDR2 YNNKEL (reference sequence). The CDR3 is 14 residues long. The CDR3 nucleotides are TGTGCCAGCAGCTCAACGGACAGCTTGTATGGCTACACCTTC. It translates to CASSSTDSLYGYTF.

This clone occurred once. The DNA of the CDR3 is TGTGCCACCAGTGATGGGACAGGCCCGGGGGATACGCAGTATTTT. This sequence encodes CATSDGTGPGDTQYF. The chain links TRBV24-1 to TRBJ2-3; 8 bases line up with TRBD1. The junction had 7 bases not matched to a gene; V was cut back by 3 bases and J by 6 bases. CDR3 length: 15 amino acids. Germline assignment: CDR1 KGHDR and CDR2 SFDVKD.

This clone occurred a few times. The CDR3 reads CASSPAGVTNEKLFF. CDR3 DNA sequence: TGTGCCAGCAGCCCGGCAGGGGTCACTAATGAAAAACTGTTTTTT. The chain joins TRBV14 to TRBJ1-4; TRBD1 might be the D (6 bases). The germline V and J ends were trimmed by 4 bases and 2 bases, with 11 bases remaining between them. Germline V gene lookup returns CDR1 SGHDN and CDR2 FVKESK. The CDR3 length is 15 residues.

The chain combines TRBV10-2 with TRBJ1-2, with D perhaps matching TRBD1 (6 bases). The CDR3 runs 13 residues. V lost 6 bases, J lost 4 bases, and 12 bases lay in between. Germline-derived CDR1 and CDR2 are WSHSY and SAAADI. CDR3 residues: CASRGQSPYGYTF. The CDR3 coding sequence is TGCGCCAGCAGAGGACAGTCTCCCTATGGCTACACCTTC.

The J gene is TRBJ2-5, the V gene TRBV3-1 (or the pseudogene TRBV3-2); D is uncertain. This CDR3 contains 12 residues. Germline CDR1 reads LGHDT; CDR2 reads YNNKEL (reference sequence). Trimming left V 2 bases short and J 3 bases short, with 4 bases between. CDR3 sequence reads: CASSQQKETQYF. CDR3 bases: TGTGCCAGCAGCCAACAGAAAGAGACCCAGTACTTC.

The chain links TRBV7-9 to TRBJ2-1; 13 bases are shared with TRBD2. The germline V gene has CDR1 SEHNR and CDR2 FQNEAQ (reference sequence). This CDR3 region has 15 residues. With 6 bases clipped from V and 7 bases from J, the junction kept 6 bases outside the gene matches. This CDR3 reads CASSKTSGGRNEQFF. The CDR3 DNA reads TGTGCCAGCAGTAAGACTAGCGGGGGGCGGAATGAGCAGTTCTTC.

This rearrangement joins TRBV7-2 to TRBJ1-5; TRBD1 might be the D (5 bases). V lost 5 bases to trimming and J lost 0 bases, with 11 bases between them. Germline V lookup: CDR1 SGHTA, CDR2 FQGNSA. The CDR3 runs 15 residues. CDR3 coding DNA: TGTGCCAGCAGCGCGGACACCCTTAGCAATCAGCCCCAGCATTTT. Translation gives CASSADTLSNQPQHF.

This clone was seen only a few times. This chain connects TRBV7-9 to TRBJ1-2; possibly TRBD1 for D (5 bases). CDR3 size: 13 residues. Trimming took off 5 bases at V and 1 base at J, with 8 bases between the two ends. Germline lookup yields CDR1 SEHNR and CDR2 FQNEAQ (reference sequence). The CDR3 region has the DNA TGTGCCAGCAGCGGACACCTTAACTATGGCTACACCTTC. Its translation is CASSGHLNYGYTF.

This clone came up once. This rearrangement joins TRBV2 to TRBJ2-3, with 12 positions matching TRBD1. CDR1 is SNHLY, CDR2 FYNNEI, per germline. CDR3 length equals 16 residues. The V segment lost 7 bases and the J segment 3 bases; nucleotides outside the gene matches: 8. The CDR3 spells CASKRDRGQGTDTQYF. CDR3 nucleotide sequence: TGTGCCAGCAAACGGGACAGGGGGCAAGGTACAGATACGCAGTATTTT.

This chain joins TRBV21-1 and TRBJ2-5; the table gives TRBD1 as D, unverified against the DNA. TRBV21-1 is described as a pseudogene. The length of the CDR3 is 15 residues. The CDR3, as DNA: TGTGCCAGCAACAAATCACAGGGGGCGGGCGAGACCCAGTACTTC. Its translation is CASNKSQGAGETQYF.

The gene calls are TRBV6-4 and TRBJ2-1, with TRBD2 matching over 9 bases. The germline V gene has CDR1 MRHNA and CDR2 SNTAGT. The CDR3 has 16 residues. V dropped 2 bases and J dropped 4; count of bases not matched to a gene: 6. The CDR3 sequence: CASSDTGTSTYNEQFF. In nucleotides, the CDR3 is TGTGCCAGCAGTGACACCGGGACTAGCACTTACAATGAGCAGTTCTTC.

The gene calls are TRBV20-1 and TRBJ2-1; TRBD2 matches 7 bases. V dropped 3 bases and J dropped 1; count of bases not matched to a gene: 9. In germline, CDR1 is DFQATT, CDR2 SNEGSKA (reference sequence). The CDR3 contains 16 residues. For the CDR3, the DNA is TGCAGTGCTAGTGGGGAGGGGAAGAATTCCTACAATGAGCAGTTCTTC. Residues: CSASGEGKNSYNEQFF.

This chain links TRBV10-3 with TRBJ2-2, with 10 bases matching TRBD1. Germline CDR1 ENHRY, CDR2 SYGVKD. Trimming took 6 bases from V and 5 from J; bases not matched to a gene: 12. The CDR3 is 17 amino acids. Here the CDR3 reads CAIRPRDRGTRTGELFF. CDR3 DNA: TGTGCCATCAGGCCGAGGGACAGGGGAACAAGAACCGGGGAGCTGTTTTTT.

The CDR3 DNA reads as TGTGCCAGCAGCGGTCAGGGGGCGCAAAATTCTGGCTACACCTTC. This gives the protein CASSGQGAQNSGYTF. This rearrangement joins TRBV9 to TRBJ1-2, with 8 bases that match TRBD1. This CDR3 has 15 amino acids. Germline-derived CDR1 and CDR2 are SGDLS and YYNGEE. V shed 3 bases, J shed 7 bases, and the junction held 11 bases outside the gene matches.

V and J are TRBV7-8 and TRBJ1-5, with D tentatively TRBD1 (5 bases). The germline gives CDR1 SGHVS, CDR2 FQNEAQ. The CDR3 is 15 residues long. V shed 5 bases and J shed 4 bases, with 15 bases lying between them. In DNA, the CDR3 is TGTGCCAGCAGCCAACATCCAGGGCCGAATCAGCCCCAGCATTTT. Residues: CASSQHPGPNQPQHF.

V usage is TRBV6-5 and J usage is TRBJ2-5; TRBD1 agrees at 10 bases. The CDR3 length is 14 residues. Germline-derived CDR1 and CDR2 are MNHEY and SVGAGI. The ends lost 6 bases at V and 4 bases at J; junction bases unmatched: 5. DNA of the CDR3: TGTGCCAGCAGGCGGACAGGGGGAGTAGAGACCCAGTACTTC. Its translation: CASRRTGGVETQYF.

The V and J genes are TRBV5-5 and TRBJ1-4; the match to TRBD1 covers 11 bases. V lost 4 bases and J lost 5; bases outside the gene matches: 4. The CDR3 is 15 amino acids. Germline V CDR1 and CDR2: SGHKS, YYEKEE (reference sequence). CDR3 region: CASSKGQGGNEKLFF. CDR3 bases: TGTGCCAGCAGCAAGGGACAGGGGGGGAATGAAAAACTGTTTTTT.

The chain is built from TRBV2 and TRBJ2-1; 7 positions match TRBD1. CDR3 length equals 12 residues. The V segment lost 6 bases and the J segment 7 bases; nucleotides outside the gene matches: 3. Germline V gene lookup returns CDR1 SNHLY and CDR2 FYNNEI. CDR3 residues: CASSGQVNEQFF. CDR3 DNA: TGTGCCAGCAGCGGACAGGTAAATGAGCAGTTCTTC.

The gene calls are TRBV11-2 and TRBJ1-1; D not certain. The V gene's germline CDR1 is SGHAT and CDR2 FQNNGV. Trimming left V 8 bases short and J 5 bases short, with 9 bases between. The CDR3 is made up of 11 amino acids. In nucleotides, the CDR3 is TGTGCCAGCGAGGCTTTAACTGAAGCTTTCTTT. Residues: CASEALTEAFF. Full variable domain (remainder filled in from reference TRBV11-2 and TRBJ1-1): EAGVAQSPRYKIIEKRQSVAFWCNPISGHATLYWYQQILGQGPKLLIQFQNNGVVDDSQLPKDRFSAERLKGVDSTLKIQPAKLEDSAVYLCASEALTEAFFGQGTRLTVV.

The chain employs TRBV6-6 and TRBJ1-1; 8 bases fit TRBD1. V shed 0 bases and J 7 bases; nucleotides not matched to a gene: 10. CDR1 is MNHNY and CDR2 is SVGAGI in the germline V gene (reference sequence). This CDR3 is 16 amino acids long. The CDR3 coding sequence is TGTGCCAGCAGTTACTCGAGCGTAGGACAGGGAGGTGAAGCTTTCTTT. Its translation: CASSYSSVGQGGEAFF.

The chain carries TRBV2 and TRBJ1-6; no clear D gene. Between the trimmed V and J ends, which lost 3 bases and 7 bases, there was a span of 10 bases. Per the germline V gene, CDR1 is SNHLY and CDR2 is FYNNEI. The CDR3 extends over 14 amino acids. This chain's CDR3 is CASSDGYLNSPLHF. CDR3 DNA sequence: TGTGCCAGCAGTGACGGGTACCTCAATTCACCCCTCCACTTT.

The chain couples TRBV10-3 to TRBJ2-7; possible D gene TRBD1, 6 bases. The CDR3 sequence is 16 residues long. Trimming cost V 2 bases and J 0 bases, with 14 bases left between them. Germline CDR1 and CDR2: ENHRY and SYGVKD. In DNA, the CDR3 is TGTGCCATCAGTGAGGGACAGTCAACCCTCTCCTACGAGCAGTACTTC. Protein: CAISEGQSTLSYEQYF.

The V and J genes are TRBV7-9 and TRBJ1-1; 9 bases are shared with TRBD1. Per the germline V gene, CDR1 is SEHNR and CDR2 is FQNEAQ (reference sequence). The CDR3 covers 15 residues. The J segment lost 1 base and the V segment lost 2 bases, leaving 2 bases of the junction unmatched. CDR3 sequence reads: CASSLLGQGNTEAFF. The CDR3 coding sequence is TGTGCCAGCAGCTTACTGGGACAGGGGAACACTGAAGCTTTCTTT.

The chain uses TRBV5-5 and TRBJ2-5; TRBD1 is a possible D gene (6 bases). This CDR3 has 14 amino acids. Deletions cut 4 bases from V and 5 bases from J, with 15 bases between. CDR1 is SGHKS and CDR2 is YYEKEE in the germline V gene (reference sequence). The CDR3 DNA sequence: TGTGCCAGCAGCATGACAGGTTCTGGGGAGACCCAGTACTTC. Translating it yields CASSMTGSGETQYF.